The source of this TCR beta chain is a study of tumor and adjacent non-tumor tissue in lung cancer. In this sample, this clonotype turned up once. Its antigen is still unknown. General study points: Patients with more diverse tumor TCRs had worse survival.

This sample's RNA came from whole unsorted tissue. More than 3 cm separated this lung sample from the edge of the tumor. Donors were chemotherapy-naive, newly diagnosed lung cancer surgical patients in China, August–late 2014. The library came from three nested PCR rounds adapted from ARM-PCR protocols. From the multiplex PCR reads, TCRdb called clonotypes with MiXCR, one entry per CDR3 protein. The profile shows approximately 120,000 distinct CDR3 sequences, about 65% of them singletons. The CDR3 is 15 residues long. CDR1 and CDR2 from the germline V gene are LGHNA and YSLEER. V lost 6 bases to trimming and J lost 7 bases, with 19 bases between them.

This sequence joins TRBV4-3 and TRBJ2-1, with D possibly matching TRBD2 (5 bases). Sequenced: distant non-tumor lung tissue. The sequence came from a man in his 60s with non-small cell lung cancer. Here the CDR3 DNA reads TGCGCCAGCAGTAAGGGTCTGGGAGTGGTTAATGAGCAGTTCTTC. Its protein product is CASSKGLGVVNEQFF.